This T cell receptor (beta chain) originates from a study of molecular identifiers for immune sequencing clone quantification. Between the trimmed V and J ends, which lost 3 bases and 4 bases, there was a span of 13 bases. The CDR3 is made up of 14 amino acids. Germline lookup yields CDR1 MNHNS and CDR2 SASEGT. TCRdb reanalysed the PCR reads using MiXCR and keeps one entry per CDR3 protein. The sample carries around 460,000 distinct CDR3 sequences, roughly 24% recorded once. The TCR comes from a human donor in good health. Some libraries in this study had Jurkat cell RNA spiked in. This chain connects TRBV6-1 to TRBJ2-7; no firm D call. Sequencing was done on a sample of naive CD8+ T cells from blood, with Jurkat cell RNA spiked in. Subset meaning: FACS-sorted CD8+CD4-CCR7+CD45RA+ naive T cells. CDR3 region: CASSELGPPYEQYF. The CDR3 region has the DNA TGTGCCAGCAGTGAGCTAGGCCCGCCGTACGAGCAGTACTTC.